This T cell receptor (beta chain) was recorded in a study of cytomegalovirus exposure and HLA in healthy donors. V lost 0 bases to trimming and J lost 14 bases, with 11 bases between them. The CDR3 contains 13 residues. Germline CDR1 and CDR2: LNHNV and YYDKDF (reference sequence). The study ran its PCR with 60 Vbeta and 13 Jbeta primers. Sequenced by immunoSEQ multiplex PCR; TCRdb stores in-frame clones only, minus some. The sample carries 150,000 to 200,000 clones, roughly 85% recorded once. V gene TRBV15 combines with J gene TRBJ1-6; D uncertain. The specimen was PBMCs. The receptor was isolated from a man in his late teens or twenties in good health and CMV-seropositive. Written as DNA, the CDR3 is TGTGCCACCAGCAGAGATCTCCAGTCTGCCCTCCACTTT. The encoded protein is CATSRDLQSALHF.